Below, 8 T cell receptor beta chains from the same sample are listed, as sequenced in a study of T cell responses to AZD1222 COVID-19 vaccine. Sequencing used immunoSEQ multiplex PCR; TCRdb keeps in-frame clones, though not all of them. The sample contains about 120,000 clones, over 80% of which appear only once. Material: peripheral blood, obtained 28 days after the second AZD1222 dose. The receptor source for this set is an adult who received the AZD1222 COVID-19 vaccine.

The rearrangement uses TRBV6-5 and TRBJ2-1, with no clear D. The CDR3 spans 13 residues. Germline-derived CDR1 and CDR2 are MNHEY and SVGAGI. V gave up 1 base and J gave up 6 bases, with 7 bases separating them. The CDR3 reads CASSYWRFNEQFF. The CDR3, as DNA: TGTGCCAGCAGTTACTGGCGCTTCAATGAGCAGTTCTTC.

The J gene is TRBJ1-5, the V gene TRBV6-5, with 11 positions matching TRBD1. J lost 6 bases, V lost 0 bases, and 1 base had no gene match. This CDR3 region has 15 residues. Germline values: CDR1 MNHEY, CDR2 SVGAGI. CDR3 nucleotides: TGTGCCAGCAGTTACTCGGGGACAGGGGGTCAGCCCCAGCATTTT. It specifies CASSYSGTGGQPQHF.

The sample holds one count of this clone. The gene calls are TRBV27 and TRBJ2-7; TRBD2 might be the D (5 bases). Trimming took off 0 bases at V and 4 bases at J, with 7 bases between the two ends. CDR3 size: 13 residues. CDR1 is MNHEY and CDR2 is SMNVEV in the germline V gene (reference sequence). DNA of the CDR3: TGTGCCAGCAGTTTATCGCGGGTATACGAGCAGTACTTC. Residues: CASSLSRVYEQYF.

This sequence joins TRBV2 and TRBJ2-6; D may be TRBD2 (7 bases). The CDR3 extends over 13 amino acids. CDR1 is SNHLY, CDR2 FYNNEI, per germline. The ends were cut back, 2 bases at V and 11 bases at J, with 10 bases in the middle. As DNA, the CDR3 is TGTGCCAGCAGTGAACGGGGGGCAGACGTCCTGACTTTC. Translated: CASSERGADVLTF.

The chain couples TRBV29-1 to TRBJ1-1; 11 bases are a match to TRBD1. Germline values: CDR1 SQVTM, CDR2 ANQGSEA. Trimming took 7 bases from V and 6 from J; bases not matched to a gene: 4. This CDR3 comprises 12 residues. In DNA, the CDR3 is TGCAGCGCCGGGACAGGGGGACCTGAAGCTTTCTTT. Translated: CSAGTGGPEAFF.

The chain carries TRBV6-5 and TRBJ1-1, with 7 bases aligning to TRBD1. Trimming took 9 bases from V and 8 from J; bases not matched to a gene: 15. Germline V gene data show CDR1 as MNHEY and CDR2 as SVGAGI. The CDR3 contains 14 residues. CDR3 loop: CASTLTRDREEAFF. CDR3 in DNA: TGTGCCAGTACACTAACCCGGGACAGAGAGGAAGCTTTCTTT.

The chain recombines TRBV5-4 with TRBJ2-5, with D possibly being TRBD1 (5 bases). The CDR3 spans 14 residues. Germline V gene data show CDR1 as SGHNT and CDR2 as YYREEE (reference sequence). V was pared by 3 bases and J by 1 base, with 10 bases between. This chain's CDR3 is CASSYRWGQETQYF. The DNA of the CDR3 is TGTGCCAGCAGCTACAGGTGGGGCCAAGAGACCCAGTACTTC.

This chain uses TRBV5-4 with TRBJ2-2; 7 bases map to TRBD1. CDR1 is SGHNT, CDR2 YYREEE, per germline (reference sequence). This CDR3 is built from 16 residues. V lost 6 bases, J lost 2 bases, and 10 bases stayed unmatched. CDR3 in amino acids: CASTLTGVGNTGELFF. The CDR3, as DNA: TGTGCCAGCACCCTAACAGGGGTTGGAAACACCGGGGAGCTGTTTTTT.